The sequence of this T cell receptor (beta chain) was determined in a study of patients and donors after allogeneic stem cell transplantation. TCRdb called the RT-PCR reads again in MiXCR, with one record for every CDR3 protein. This sample has roughly 960,000 distinct CDR3 sequences, with roughly 18% found just once. The V end lost 2 bases, the J end lost 3 bases, and 7 bases lay between the germline ends. This CDR3 has 13 residues. Germline loops: CDR1 MGHRA, CDR2 YSYEKL. This TCR derives from a human donor who was either an allogeneic HSCT recipient or a stem cell or donor lymphocyte infusion donor (not recorded which). It is not recorded whose cells these are; they may come from a transplant donor. The sample consisted of blood, either unsorted or a sorted T cell fraction (not recorded which). The V gene is TRBV4-1, the J gene TRBJ1-1; D remains ambiguous. CDR3: CASSQSKDTEAFF. CDR3 in DNA: TGCGCCAGCAGCCAATCGAAGGACACTGAAGCTTTCTTT.